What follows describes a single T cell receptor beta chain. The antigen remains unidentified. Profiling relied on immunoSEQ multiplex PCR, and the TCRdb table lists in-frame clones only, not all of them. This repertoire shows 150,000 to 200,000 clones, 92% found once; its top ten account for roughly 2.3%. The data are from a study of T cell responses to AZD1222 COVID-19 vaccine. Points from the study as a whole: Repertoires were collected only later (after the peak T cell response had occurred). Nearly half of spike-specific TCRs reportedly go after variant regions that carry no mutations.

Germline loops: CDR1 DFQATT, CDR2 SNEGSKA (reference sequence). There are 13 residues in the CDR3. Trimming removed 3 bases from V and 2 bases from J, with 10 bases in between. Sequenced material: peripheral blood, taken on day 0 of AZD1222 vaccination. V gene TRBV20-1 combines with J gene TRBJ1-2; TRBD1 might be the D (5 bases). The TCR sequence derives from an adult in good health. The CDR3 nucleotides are TGCAGTGCTAGTGCGGACACGAACTATGGCTACACCTTC. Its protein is CSASADTNYGYTF.